The rows below give T cell receptor beta chains drawn from one sample of a study of cytomegalovirus exposure and HLA in healthy donors. Only in-frame clones appear in the TCRdb table, and some are missing; sequencing was by immunoSEQ multiplex PCR. The sample has over 200,000 clones; just under 85% are singletons. Sequencing was performed on PBMCs. The receptors stem from a woman between 40 and 50 years old in good health and CMV-seronegative. CDR3s include the opening cysteine and the closing phenylalanine or tryptophan. D genes are given only for firm matches. Clone size is shown for a subset of rows, as once, few, many or a class of expanded clone.

CDR3aa: CASSYTGGTETQYF
CDR3nt: TGTGCCAGCAGTTATACAGGGGGCACAGAGACCCAGTACTTC
d_gene: TRBD1
j_gene: TRBJ2-5
abundance: NA
v_gene: TRBV6-6

CDR3aa: CASSFGQGNTEAFF
CDR3nt: TGTGCCAGCAGCTTCGGACAGGGGAACACTGAAGCTTTCTTT
d_gene: TRBD1
j_gene: TRBJ1-1
abundance: NA
v_gene: TRBV7-9

CDR3aa: CASSLQGIEQYF
CDR3nt: TGTGCCAGCAGTCTACAGGGGATCGAGCAGTACTTC
d_gene: TRBD1
j_gene: TRBJ2-7
abundance: NA
v_gene: TRBV27

CDR3aa: CASSLSRGTGNTIYF
CDR3nt: TGTGCCAGCAGCTTATCCAGGGGTACTGGAAACACCATATATTTT
d_gene: NA
j_gene: TRBJ1-3
abundance: NA
v_gene: TRBV7-2

CDR3aa: CASSPETGDLYEQYF
CDR3nt: TGTGCCAGCAGCCCCGAGACAGGGGACCTCTACGAGCAGTACTTC
d_gene: TRBD1
j_gene: TRBJ2-7
abundance: NA
v_gene: TRBV6-1

CDR3aa: CASSHTSGGDYEQYF
CDR3nt: TGCGCCAGCAGCCACACTAGCGGGGGCGACTACGAGCAGTACTTC
d_gene: TRBD2
j_gene: TRBJ2-7
abundance: few
v_gene: TRBV4-1

CDR3aa: CASSVAPGQASYGYTF
CDR3nt: TGTGCCAGCAGCGTAGCTCCGGGACAGGCGAGCTATGGCTACACCTTC
d_gene: TRBD1
j_gene: TRBJ1-2
abundance: NA
v_gene: TRBV9

CDR3aa: CASSRGTNYGYTF
CDR3nt: TGCGCCAGCAGCAGGGGCACTAACTATGGCTACACCTTC
d_gene: NA
j_gene: TRBJ1-2
abundance: NA
v_gene: TRBV5-1

CDR3aa: CASSLGPTRAYQPQHF
CDR3nt: TGTGCCAGCAGCTTGGGACCGACACGCGCATATCAGCCCCAGCATTTT
d_gene: NA
j_gene: TRBJ1-5
abundance: few
v_gene: TRBV5-4

CDR3aa: CASSEAGQYQPQHF
CDR3nt: TGTGCCAGCAGTGAGGCGGGACAGTATCAGCCCCAGCATTTT
d_gene: TRBD1
j_gene: TRBJ1-5
abundance: NA
v_gene: TRBV2

CDR3aa: CASATGGQFQPQHF
CDR3nt: TGTGCCAGCGCTACAGGGGGTCAATTTCAGCCCCAGCATTTT
d_gene: TRBD1
j_gene: TRBJ1-5
abundance: few
v_gene: TRBV2

CDR3aa: CASEGAGYTGELFF
CDR3nt: TGTGCCAGCGAGGGGGCGGGCTATACCGGGGAGCTGTTTTTT
d_gene: TRBD1
j_gene: TRBJ2-2
abundance: NA
v_gene: TRBV11-3

CDR3aa: CASSYSSSGGGETQYF
CDR3nt: TGTGCCAGCAGTTACTCGTCATCAGGGGGCGGAGAGACCCAGTACTTC
d_gene: TRBD1
j_gene: TRBJ2-5
abundance: NA
v_gene: TRBV6-6

CDR3aa: CASSVGTSGFNEQFF
CDR3nt: TGTGCCAGCAGCGTAGGGACTAGCGGCTTCAATGAGCAGTTCTTC
d_gene: TRBD2
j_gene: TRBJ2-1
abundance: NA
v_gene: TRBV9

CDR3aa: CASSPGTGYNEQFF
CDR3nt: TGTGCCAGCAGTCCCGGGACAGGGTACAATGAGCAGTTCTTC
d_gene: TRBD1
j_gene: TRBJ2-1
abundance: NA
v_gene: TRBV6-5

CDR3aa: CASSPDRDTSYEQYF
CDR3nt: TGTGCCAGCAGCCCAGATCGGGACACCTCCTACGAGCAGTACTTC
d_gene: NA
j_gene: TRBJ2-7
abundance: NA
v_gene: TRBV7-9

CDR3aa: CSVEGQVAYNEQFF
CDR3nt: TGCAGCGTTGAGGGACAGGTTGCATACAATGAGCAGTTCTTC
d_gene: TRBD1
j_gene: TRBJ2-1
abundance: NA
v_gene: TRBV29-1